These T cell receptor beta chains were read from a single sample in a study of T cells in Graves' hyperthyroidism and ophthalmopathy. MiXCR, run by TCRdb on the multiplex PCR reads, gives a single entry per CDR3 protein. Found here are more than 300,000 distinct CDR3 sequences, about 14% of them singletons; the top ten hold around a fifth. The sequencing sample was made of blood. The origin of the receptors is a woman aged 25-40 years with Graves' ophthalmopathy. CDR3s leave out the opening cysteine and the closing phenylalanine or tryptophan. Fields, in order: V gene, CDR3 protein.

v_call: TRBV7-8; cdr3_aa: ASSPSRAGGYGYT
v_call: TRBV7-9; cdr3_aa: ASSRHSGGLVNEQF
v_call: TRBV3-1; cdr3_aa: ASSQEGERQGRTNEKLF
v_call: TRBV14; cdr3_aa: ASSQATYNEQF
v_call: TRBV12-3/TRBV12-4; cdr3_aa: ASRVTKETQY
v_call: TRBV24-1; cdr3_aa: ATSDFRNGVGANVLT
v_call: TRBV30; cdr3_aa: AWRSTGAHQPQH
v_call: TRBV6-1; cdr3_aa: ASTRTGHSNQPQH
v_call: TRBV12-3/TRBV12-4; cdr3_aa: ASGSVFGKVNYGYT
v_call: TRBV29-1; cdr3_aa: SVEGQGGGYGYT
v_call: TRBV11-2; cdr3_aa: ASSLDRGNTEAF
v_call: TRBV12-3/TRBV12-4; cdr3_aa: ASSFMQTTEAF
v_call: TRBV5-1; cdr3_aa: ASSPHKFGNYEQY
v_call: TRBV2; cdr3_aa: ASSVVTVGAGELF
v_call: TRBV27; cdr3_aa: ASSKLGTGVNTGELF
v_call: TRBV20-1; cdr3_aa: RAPLNKADTQY
v_call: TRBV7-9; cdr3_aa: ASSLASGGETDTQY
v_call: TRBV2; cdr3_aa: ASNTGVSDQPQH
v_call: TRBV7-9; cdr3_aa: ASSRGAPYEQY
v_call: TRBV18; cdr3_aa: ASSPLGQNSNQPQH
v_call: TRBV12-3/TRBV12-4; cdr3_aa: AILSAYNEQF
v_call: TRBV3-1; cdr3_aa: ASSPSSGGTDTQY